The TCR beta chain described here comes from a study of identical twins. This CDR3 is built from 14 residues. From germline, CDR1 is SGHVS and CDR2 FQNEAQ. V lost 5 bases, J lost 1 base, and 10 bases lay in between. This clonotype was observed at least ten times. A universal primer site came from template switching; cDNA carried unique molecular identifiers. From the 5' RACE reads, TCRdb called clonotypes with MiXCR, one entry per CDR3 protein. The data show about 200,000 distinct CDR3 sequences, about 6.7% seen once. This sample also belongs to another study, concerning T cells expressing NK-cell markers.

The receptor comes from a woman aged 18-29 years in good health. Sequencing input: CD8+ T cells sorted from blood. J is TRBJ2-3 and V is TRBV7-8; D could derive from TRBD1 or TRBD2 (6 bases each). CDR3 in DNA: TGTGCCAGCAGCCCGGGGGCACGCACAGATACGCAGTATTTT. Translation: CASSPGARTDTQYF.